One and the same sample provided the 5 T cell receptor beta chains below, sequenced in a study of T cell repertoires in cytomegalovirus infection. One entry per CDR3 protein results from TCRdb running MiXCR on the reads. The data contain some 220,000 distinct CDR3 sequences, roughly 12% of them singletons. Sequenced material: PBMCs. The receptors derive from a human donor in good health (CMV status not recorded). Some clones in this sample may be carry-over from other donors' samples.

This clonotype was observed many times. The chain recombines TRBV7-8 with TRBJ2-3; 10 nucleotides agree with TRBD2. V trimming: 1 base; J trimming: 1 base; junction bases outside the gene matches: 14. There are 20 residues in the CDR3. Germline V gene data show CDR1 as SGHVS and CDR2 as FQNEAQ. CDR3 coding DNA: TGTGCCAGCAGCTTAGGGAGGACTAGCGGTCCTATGCTCGGCACAGATACGCAGTATTTT. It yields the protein CASSLGRTSGPMLGTDTQYF.

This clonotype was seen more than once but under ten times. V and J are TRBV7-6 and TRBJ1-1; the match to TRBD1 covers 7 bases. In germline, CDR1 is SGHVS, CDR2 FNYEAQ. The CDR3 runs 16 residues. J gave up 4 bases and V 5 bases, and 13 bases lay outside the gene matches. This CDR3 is CASSPDRTGESTEAFF. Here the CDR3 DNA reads TGTGCCAGCAGCCCGGACCGAACAGGGGAGAGCACTGAAGCTTTCTTT.

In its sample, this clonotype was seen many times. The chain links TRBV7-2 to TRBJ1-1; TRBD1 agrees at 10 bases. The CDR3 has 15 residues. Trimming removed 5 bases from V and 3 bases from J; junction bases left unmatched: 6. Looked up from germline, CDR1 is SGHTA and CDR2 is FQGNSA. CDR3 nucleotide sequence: TGTGCCAGCAGCCCGGACAGGGGGGGGTACACTGAAGCTTTCTTT. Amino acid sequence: CASSPDRGGYTEAFF.

The CDR3 DNA sequence: TGTGCCAGCAGCCAAGAGTGGAAGCAGTACTTC. It specifies CASSQEWKQYF. The chain has TRBV3-1 and TRBJ2-7; no reliable D call. The CDR3 has 11 residues. V was clipped by 0 bases and J by 8 bases, with 5 bases between them. Germline V CDR1 and CDR2: LGHDT, YNNKEL (reference sequence).

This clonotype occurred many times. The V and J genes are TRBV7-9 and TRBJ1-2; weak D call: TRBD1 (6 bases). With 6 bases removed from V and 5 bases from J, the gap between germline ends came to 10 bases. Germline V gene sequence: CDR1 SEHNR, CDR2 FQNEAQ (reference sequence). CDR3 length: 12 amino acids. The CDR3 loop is CASSVGGYGYTF. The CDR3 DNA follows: TGTGCCAGCAGTGTAGGGGGGTATGGCTACACCTTC.